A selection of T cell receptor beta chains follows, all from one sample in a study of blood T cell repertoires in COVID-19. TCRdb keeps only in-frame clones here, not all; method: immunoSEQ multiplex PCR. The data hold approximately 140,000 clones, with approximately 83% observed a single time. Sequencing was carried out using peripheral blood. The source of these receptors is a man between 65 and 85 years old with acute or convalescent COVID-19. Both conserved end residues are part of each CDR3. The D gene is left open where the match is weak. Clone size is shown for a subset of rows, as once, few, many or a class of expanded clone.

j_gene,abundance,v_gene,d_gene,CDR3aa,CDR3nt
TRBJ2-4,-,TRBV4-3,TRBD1,CASSPRRDRGNIQYF,TGCGCCAGCAGCCCTCGGAGGGACAGGGGGAACATTCAGTACTTC
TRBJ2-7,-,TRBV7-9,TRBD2,CASTPQAGGFYEQYF,TGTGCCAGCACCCCCCAAGCGGGAGGGTTTTACGAGCAGTACTTC
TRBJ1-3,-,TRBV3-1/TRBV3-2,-,CASSQVRGGNTIYF,TGTGCCAGCAGCCAAGTCAGGGGTGGAAACACCATATATTTT
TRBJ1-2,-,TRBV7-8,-,CASSLDRVDGYTF,TGTGCCAGCAGCTTAGACAGGGTGGATGGCTACACCTTC
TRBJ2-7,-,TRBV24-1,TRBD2,CATGPGGRASEQYF,TGTGCCACCGGTCCGGGCGGGAGGGCCTCCGAGCAGTACTTC
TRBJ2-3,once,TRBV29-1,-,CSVLASTDTQYF,TGCAGCGTTCTGGCTAGCACAGATACGCAGTATTTT
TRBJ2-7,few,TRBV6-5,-,CASSYSASTYEQYF,TGTGCCAGCAGCTACTCAGCCTCCACCTACGAGCAGTACTTC
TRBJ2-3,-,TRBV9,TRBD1,CASSVEAGGKDTQYF,TGTGCCAGCAGCGTAGAGGCAGGGGGCAAAGATACGCAGTATTTT
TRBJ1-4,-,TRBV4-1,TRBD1,CASSQGGTGVAEKLFF,TGCGCCAGCAGCCAAGGTGGGACAGGGGTGGCTGAAAAACTGTTTTTT
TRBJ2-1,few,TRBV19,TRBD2,CASSFSGAGTFF,TGTGCCAGTAGCTTTAGCGGGGCCGGGACGTTCTTC
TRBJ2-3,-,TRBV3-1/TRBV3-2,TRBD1,CASSQDSWASGTGELRGTDTQYF,TGTGCCAGCAGCCAAGACAGCTGGGCGTCCGGGACAGGCGAGCTTCGGGGCACAGATACGCAGTATTTT
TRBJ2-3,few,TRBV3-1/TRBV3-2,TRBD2,CASSPTSGLGTDTQYF,TGTGCCAGCAGCCCGACTAGCGGGCTGGGTACAGATACGCAGTATTTT
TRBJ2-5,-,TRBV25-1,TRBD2,CASSELAGVQETQYF,TGTGCCAGCAGTGAACTAGCGGGAGTCCAAGAGACCCAGTACTTC
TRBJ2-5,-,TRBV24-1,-,CATSDLGGTQETQYF,TGTGCCACCAGTGATTTGGGGGGGACCCAAGAGACCCAGTACTTC
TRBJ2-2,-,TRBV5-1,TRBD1,CASSGTVTGELFF,TGCGCCAGCAGCGGGACAGTCACCGGGGAGCTGTTTTTT
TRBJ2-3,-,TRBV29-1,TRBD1,CSVSGTGATDTQYF,TGCAGCGTCTCCGGGACAGGGGCTACGGATACGCAGTATTTT
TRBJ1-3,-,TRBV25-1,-,CASSDPIQQGNTIYF,TGTGCCAGCAGTGACCCAATCCAACAGGGAAACACCATATATTTT
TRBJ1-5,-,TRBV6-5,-,CASRAGSPGAPQHF,TGTGCCAGCAGGGCCGGGTCCCCGGGAGCGCCCCAGCATTTT
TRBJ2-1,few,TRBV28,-,CASSLLTAGEQFF,TGTGCCAGCAGTTTGTTGACCGCAGGTGAGCAGTTCTTC
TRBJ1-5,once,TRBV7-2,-,CASSLAGGGNQPQHF,TGTGCCAGCAGCTTAGCAGGGGGAGGCAATCAGCCCCAGCATTTT
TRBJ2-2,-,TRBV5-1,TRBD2,CASRTLASGSVGELFF,TGCGCCAGCAGGACCCTGGCTAGCGGGAGCGTCGGGGAGCTGTTTTTT
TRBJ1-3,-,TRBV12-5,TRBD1,CASGSLNRDRGPVGGNTIYF,TGTGCTAGTGGTTCATTAAACCGGGACAGGGGGCCGGTCGGAGGAAACACCATATATTTT
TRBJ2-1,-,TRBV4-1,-,CASSQDSGSYNEQFF,TGCGCCAGCAGCCAAGATTCCGGCTCCTACAATGAGCAGTTCTTC
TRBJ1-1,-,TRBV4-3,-,CASSLTVNTEAFF,TGCGCCAGCAGCCTGACAGTTAACACTGAAGCTTTCTTT
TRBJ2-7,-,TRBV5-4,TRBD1,CASSYAGQGNEQYF,TGTGCCAGCAGCTACGCGGGACAGGGCAACGAGCAGTACTTC
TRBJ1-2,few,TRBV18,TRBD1,CASSSLSLTGVEANYGYTF,TGTGCCAGCTCATCCCTATCATTGACAGGGGTGGAAGCTAACTATGGCTACACCTTC
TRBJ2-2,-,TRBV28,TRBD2,CASSLFGLVGELFF,TGTGCCAGCAGTTTGTTCGGACTAGTCGGCGAGCTGTTTTTT
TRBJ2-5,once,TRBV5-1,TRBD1,CASSLADREETQYF,TGCGCCAGCAGCTTGGCCGACAGGGAGGAGACCCAGTACTTC
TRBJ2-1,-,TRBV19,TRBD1,CASSMRQGATYNEQFF,TGTGCCAGTAGTATGCGACAGGGGGCGACCTACAATGAGCAGTTCTTC
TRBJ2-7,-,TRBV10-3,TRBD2,CAISEGAGVVYEQYF,TGTGCCATCAGTGAAGGGGCGGGAGTGGTATACGAGCAGTACTTC
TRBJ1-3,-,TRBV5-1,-,CASSLVAGTGNTIYF,TGCGCCAGCAGCTTGGTCGCAGGAACTGGAAACACCATATATTTT
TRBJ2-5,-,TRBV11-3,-,CASSLEGKAGETQYF,TGTGCCAGCAGCTTAGAGGGTAAAGCGGGAGAGACCCAGTACTTC
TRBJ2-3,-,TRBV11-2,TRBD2,CASSLGVSGASTDTQYF,TGTGCCAGCAGCTTAGGGGTTAGCGGGGCTAGCACAGATACGCAGTATTTT
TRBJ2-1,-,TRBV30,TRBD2,CAWSVGAGGYAEQFF,TGTGCCTGGAGTGTCGGGGCGGGAGGGTACGCTGAGCAGTTCTTC
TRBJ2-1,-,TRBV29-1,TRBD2,CSARTSGILNEQFF,TGCAGCGCCAGGACTAGCGGGATCCTCAATGAGCAGTTCTTC
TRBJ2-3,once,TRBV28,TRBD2,CASSSVRPGTSGSGTDTQYF,TGTGCCAGCAGTTCCGTCAGACCCGGGACTAGCGGGAGTGGTACAGATACGCAGTATTTT
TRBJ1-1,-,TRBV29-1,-,CSVEVGGGTEAFF,TGCAGCGTTGAAGTGGGGGGGGGCACTGAAGCTTTCTTT
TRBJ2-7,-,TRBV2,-,CASSVVWRDEQYF,TGTGCCAGCAGTGTAGTTTGGAGAGACGAGCAGTACTTC
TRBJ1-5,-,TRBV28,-,CASSPQRVSNQPQHF,TGTGCCAGCAGCCCCCAGCGCGTTAGCAATCAGCCCCAGCATTTT
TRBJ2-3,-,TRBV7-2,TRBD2,CASSLSGTYTDTQYF,TGTGCCAGCAGCTTGAGCGGGACCTACACAGATACGCAGTATTTT
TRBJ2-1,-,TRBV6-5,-,CASTPTRDTHNEQFF,TGTGCCAGCACCCCCACTCGGGACACCCACAATGAGCAGTTCTTC
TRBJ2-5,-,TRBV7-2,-,CASSPSETQYF,TGTGCCAGCAGCCCTTCAGAGACCCAGTACTTC
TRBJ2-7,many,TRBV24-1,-,CATSEGTHEQYF,TGTGCCACCAGTGAAGGGACACACGAGCAGTACTTC
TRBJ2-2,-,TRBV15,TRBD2,CATSRARAGGRSGELFF,TGTGCCACCAGCAGAGCCCGAGCGGGAGGGCGATCCGGGGAGCTGTTTTTT
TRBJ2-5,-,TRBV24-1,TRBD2,CATSDVGLAGEGEETQYF,TGTGCCACCAGTGATGTGGGACTAGCGGGTGAGGGAGAAGAGACCCAGTACTTC
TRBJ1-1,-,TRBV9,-,CASSVILGTTNTEAFF,TGTGCCAGCAGCGTAATTTTGGGGACAACGAACACTGAAGCTTTCTTT
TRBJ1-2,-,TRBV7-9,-,CASSRQYGYTF,TGTGCCAGCAGCCGACAGTATGGCTACACCTTC
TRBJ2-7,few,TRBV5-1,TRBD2,CASSLVRFGLVAGGNEQYF,TGCGCCAGCAGCTTGGTCCGGTTCGGTTTAGTCGCGGGAGGCAACGAGCAGTACTTC
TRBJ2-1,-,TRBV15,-,CATSRVGPRGYNEQFF,TGTGCCACCAGCAGAGTGGGCCCCAGGGGCTACAATGAGCAGTTCTTC
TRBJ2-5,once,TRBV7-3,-,CASTFGLGGQETQYF,TGTGCCAGCACTTTTGGGTTGGGGGGCCAAGAGACCCAGTACTTC
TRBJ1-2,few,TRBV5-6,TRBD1,CASSLDRAYGYTF,TGTGCCAGCAGCTTAGACAGGGCCTATGGCTACACCTTC
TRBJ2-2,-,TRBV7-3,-,CASSPMAGINTGELFF,TGTGCCAGCAGCCCTATGGCGGGGATAAACACCGGGGAGCTGTTTTTT
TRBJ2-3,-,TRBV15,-,CATSKGTQPTDTQYF,TGTGCCACCAGCAAGGGGACTCAACCCACAGATACGCAGTATTTT
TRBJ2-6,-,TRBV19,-,CASRDRRSGANVLTF,TGTGCCAGTAGGGACAGAAGATCTGGGGCCAACGTCCTGACTTTC
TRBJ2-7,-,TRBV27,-,CASSLSTRAISYEQYF,TGTGCCAGCAGTTTATCTACGCGCGCGATATCCTACGAGCAGTACTTC
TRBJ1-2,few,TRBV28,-,CASSPRPGRYTF,TGTGCCAGCAGTCCCCGCCCAGGGCGCTACACCTTC
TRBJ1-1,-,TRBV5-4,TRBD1,CASSSRQGPNTEAFF,TGTGCCAGCAGCTCCCGACAGGGCCCGAACACTGAAGCTTTCTTT
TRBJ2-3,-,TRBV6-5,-,CASSYAEITDTQYF,TGTGCCAGCAGTTACGCGGAGATCACAGATACGCAGTATTTT
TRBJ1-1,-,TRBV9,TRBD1,CASSPRGQGQGNTEAFF,TGTGCCAGCAGCCCCCGGGGCCAGGGACAGGGGAACACTGAAGCTTTCTTT